Below are 21 T cell receptor beta chains sequenced from a single sample in a study of regulatory T cells in long-lasting Graves disease. The sample's time point: persistent/refractory GD, antithyroid drugs over 5 years with positive TRAb. Construction of the TCR library relied on RNA isolated from PBMCs. Arm-PCR of CDR3 regions and iRepertoire HTBI primers were used to build TCR beta libraries. TCRdb independently ran MiXCR on the multiplex PCR reads; one entry per CDR3 protein. Here the sample spans roughly 450,000 distinct CDR3 sequences, less than 25% being singletons. The specimen comprised peripheral blood mononuclear cells (PBMCs), sampled when the disease was refractory, from a patient treated with antithyroid drugs. Receptors were obtained from a female donor with Graves disease.

Note on this clonotype: At one end the junction does not follow the germline gene, possibly because of a read error. V usage is TRBV2 and J usage is TRBJ2-5; no clear D gene. The CDR3 spans 13 residues. Germline CDR1 reads SNHLY; CDR2 reads FYNNEI. The CDR3 sequence is CASSPSYQGTQYF. CDR3 nucleotides: TGTGCCAGCAGCCCTTCGTACCAAGGGACCCAGTACTTC.

Details on this clonotype: A much more abundant neighbour one base away suggests this may be a read error. The genes are TRBV5-1 and TRBJ1-5; 9 bases align to TRBD1. J gave up 1 base and V 4 bases, and 3 bases lay outside the gene matches. CDR1 and CDR2 from the germline V gene are SGHRS and YFSETQ. This CDR3 has 15 residues. The CDR3 loop is CASSIGTGSNQPQHF. As DNA, the CDR3 is TGCGCCAGCAGCATCGGGACAGGGAGCAATCAGCCCCAGCATTTT.

In this sample, this clonotype turned up many times. The chain couples TRBV7-2 to TRBJ2-7, with 12 nucleotides matching TRBD2. The CDR3 is 15 amino acids. Looked up from germline, CDR1 is SGHTA and CDR2 is FQGNSA. J was trimmed by 4 bases and V by 0 bases; bases with no gene match: 1. CDR3 sequence reads: CASSLAGTSGYEQYF. DNA for the CDR3: TGTGCCAGCAGCTTAGCCGGGACTAGCGGGTACGAGCAGTACTTC.

This clonotype came up a few times. The genes are TRBV9 and TRBJ2-2; tentatively, D is TRBD1 or TRBD2 (9 bases each). The germline V and J ends were trimmed by 3 bases and 0 bases, with 27 bases remaining between them. Germline V CDR1 and CDR2: SGDLS, YYNGEE. The CDR3 consists of 21 residues. CDR3 coding DNA: TGTGCCAGCAGCGCCGGACAGGGGAGCGGGAGGTGGATCGCGAACACCGGGGAGCTGTTTTTT. This encodes CASSAGQGSGRWIANTGELFF.

Details on this clonotype: A junction end diverges from the germline sequence, so it may reflect a read error. This chain joins TRBV3-1 and TRBJ2-2; no clear D gene. The germline CDR1 and CDR2 sequences are LGHDT and YNNKEL (reference sequence). This CDR3 has 17 amino acids. Here the CDR3 reads CASSQALSRSHTGELFF. DNA for the CDR3: TGCGCCAGCAGCCAAGCCCTTAGCCGGAGCCACACCGGGGAGCTGTTTTTT.

This clonotype was recorded many times. The rearrangement links TRBV20-1 to TRBJ2-2; D is possibly TRBD1 or TRBD2 (5 bases each). CDR1 and CDR2 (germline): DFQATT, SNEGSKA (reference sequence). Trimming removed 3 bases from V and 0 bases from J, with 11 bases in between. This CDR3 contains 15 residues. The CDR3 DNA follows: TGCAGTGCTAGCCCCGGGACCGCGAACACCGGGGAGCTGTTTTTT. Translated: CSASPGTANTGELFF.

The chain is built from TRBV7-3 and TRBJ2-1, with D perhaps matching TRBD2 (5 bases). The CDR3 has 15 amino acids. The germline V gene encodes CDR1 SGHTA and CDR2 FQGTGA. The germline V and J ends were trimmed by 7 bases and 9 bases, with 22 bases remaining between them. Here the CDR3 reads CASNPAVPGIGEQFF. The CDR3 DNA sequence: TGTGCCAGCAACCCAGCGGTACCCGGCATTGGTGAGCAGTTCTTC.

This clonotype was seen more than once but under ten times. J is TRBJ2-2 and V is TRBV25-1, with D perhaps assigned TRBD1 or TRBD2 (5 bases each). Germline V gene sequence: CDR1 MGHDK, CDR2 SYGVNS. The CDR3 consists of 14 residues. Trimming removed 5 bases at V and 3 bases at J, with 10 bases between. The CDR3 reads CASSRDLDTGELFF. The CDR3 DNA follows: TGTGCCAGCAGTCGGGACCTAGACACCGGGGAGCTGTTTTTT.

This clonotype was counted only a few times. The V gene is TRBV5-1, the J gene TRBJ1-2, with 7 bases lining up with TRBD1. CDR1 and CDR2 (germline): SGHRS, YFSETQ. The CDR3 is 14 amino acids. V trimming: 4 bases; J trimming: 5 bases; junction bases outside the gene matches: 8. Here the CDR3 reads CASSERDSAYGYTF. Written as DNA, the CDR3 is TGCGCCAGCAGCGAAAGGGACAGTGCATATGGCTACACCTTC.

This rearrangement joins TRBV6-1 to TRBJ2-2; 14 bases align to TRBD2. The V and J ends lost 6 bases and 3 bases, in that order; junction bases with no gene match: 6. Germline V gene lookup returns CDR1 MNHNS and CDR2 SASEGT. The CDR3 loop spans 17 amino acids. CDR3 sequence: CASSRLAGGPDTGELFF. The DNA for the CDR3 is TGTGCCAGCAGCCGACTAGCGGGAGGGCCCGACACCGGGGAGCTGTTTTTT.

This clonotype was seen many times. The J gene is TRBJ1-5, the V gene TRBV10-3, with a weak D call TRBD1 (6 bases). The CDR3 is 15 amino acids. Trimming shortened V by 5 bases and J by 1 base, and 12 bases separated the two germline ends. CDR1 is ENHRY, CDR2 SYGVKD, per germline. CDR3 sequence reads: CAISQAGQSNQPQHF. In DNA form, the CDR3 reads TGTGCCATCAGTCAAGCCGGACAGAGCAATCAGCCCCAGCATTTT.

This clonotype has ten or more counts. This sequence joins TRBV6-1 and TRBJ2-7; perhaps TRBD2 as D (5 bases). The CDR3 contains 18 residues. Trimming shortened V by 6 bases and J by 0 bases, and 24 bases separated the two germline ends. In germline, CDR1 is MNHNS, CDR2 SASEGT. The CDR3 region is CASSLMRATMATSYEQYF. CDR3 DNA sequence: TGTGCCAGCAGCCTAATGAGGGCGACAATGGCAACCTCCTACGAGCAGTACTTC.

The rearrangement joins TRBV27 to TRBJ2-7; D remains unclear. The length of the CDR3 is 12 residues. Deletions cut 8 bases from V and 2 bases from J, with 10 bases between. In germline, CDR1 is MNHEY, CDR2 SMNVEV (reference sequence). Here the CDR3 reads CASRQRTYEQYF. In nucleotides, the CDR3 is TGTGCCAGCCGTCAAAGAACCTACGAGCAGTACTTC.

The rearrangement links TRBV2 to TRBJ2-2, with 11 bases aligning to TRBD2. The J segment lost 7 bases and the V segment lost 8 bases, leaving 9 bases of the junction unmatched. Germline CDR1 is SNHLY and CDR2 is FYNNEI. This CDR3 is built from 15 residues. In DNA form, the CDR3 reads TGTGCCAGCTCGAGACTAGCGGGAATAGGCGGGGAGCTGTTTTTT. It encodes CASSRLAGIGGELFF.

This clonotype was observed a handful of times. A read error is possible here, since a much larger clone lies one base away. The V call is TRBV9, the J call TRBJ2-7; 14 bases match TRBD2. The CDR3 runs to 14 residues. The germline CDR1 and CDR2 sequences are SGDLS and YYNGEE. V gave up 2 bases and J gave up 5 bases; unmatched junction bases: 0. CDR3 sequence reads: CASSVGLAGDEQYF. DNA of the CDR3: TGTGCCAGCAGCGTGGGACTAGCGGGAGACGAGCAGTACTTC.

The chain carries TRBV28 and TRBJ2-1; the match to TRBD2 covers 10 bases. The germline CDR1 and CDR2 sequences are MDHEN and SYDVKM. V was pared by 5 bases and J by 10 bases, with 14 bases of the junction left unmatched. This CDR3 has 16 residues. The CDR3 here is CASSLEREGPLGEQFF. The CDR3 DNA is TGTGCCAGCAGTCTGGAGCGGGAGGGTCCTCTGGGGGAGCAGTTCTTC.

This clonotype was observed a few times. This chain joins TRBV29-1 and TRBJ1-1; no clear D gene. Between the trimmed V and J ends, which lost 0 bases and 8 bases, there was a span of 10 bases. Germline CDR1 is SQVTM and CDR2 is ANQGSEA. CDR3 length equals 12 residues. CDR3 nucleotides: TGCAGCGTTGAAGATCCCGGGCCGGAAGCTTTCTTT. Amino acids: CSVEDPGPEAFF.

V and J are TRBV28 and TRBJ1-2; TRBD1 matches 7 bases. The CDR3 has 15 amino acids. With V trimmed by 7 bases and J by 0 bases, 8 bases remained unmatched. Germline CDR1 and CDR2: MDHEN and SYDVKM. CDR3 sequence reads: CASTSGTETNYGYTF. CDR3 bases: TGTGCCAGCACATCGGGGACAGAAACTAACTATGGCTACACCTTC.

In its sample, this clonotype was seen many times. V and J are TRBV7-8 and TRBJ2-7; D unclear. Trimming left V 1 base short and J 2 bases short, with 9 bases between. Germline V gives CDR1 SGHVS, CDR2 FQNEAQ. CDR3 length: 14 residues. The DNA for the CDR3 is TGTGCCAGCAGCTTAGGACGGAACCCCTACGAGCAGTACTTC. It translates to CASSLGRNPYEQYF. Variable domain in full (rest from reference TRBV7-8 and TRBJ2-7): GAGVSQSPRYKVAKRGQDVALRCDPISGHVSLFWYQQALGQGPEFLTYFQNEAQLDKSGLPSDRFFAERPEGSVSTLKIQRTQQEDSAVYLCASSLGRNPYEQYFGPGTRLTVT.

This chain joins TRBV18 and TRBJ1-6; D gene uncertain. V dropped 2 bases and J dropped 5 bases, with 13 bases sitting between them. This CDR3 comprises 16 residues. CDR1 KGHSH and CDR2 LQKENI come from the germline V gene. The DNA for the CDR3 is TGTGCCAGCTCACCATTTCAGGCAGGAGATAATTCACCCCTCCACTTT. It is translated as CASSPFQAGDNSPLHF.

This chain connects TRBV20-1 to TRBJ2-5, with 11 bases fitting TRBD2. Germline CDR1 reads DFQATT; CDR2 reads SNEGSKA (reference sequence). V lost 8 bases, J lost 4 bases, and 9 bases stayed unmatched. This CDR3 spans 14 amino acids. The chain's CDR3 is CSPIAGGPGETQYF. Here the CDR3 DNA reads TGCAGTCCTATAGCGGGAGGGCCGGGAGAGACCCAGTACTTC.